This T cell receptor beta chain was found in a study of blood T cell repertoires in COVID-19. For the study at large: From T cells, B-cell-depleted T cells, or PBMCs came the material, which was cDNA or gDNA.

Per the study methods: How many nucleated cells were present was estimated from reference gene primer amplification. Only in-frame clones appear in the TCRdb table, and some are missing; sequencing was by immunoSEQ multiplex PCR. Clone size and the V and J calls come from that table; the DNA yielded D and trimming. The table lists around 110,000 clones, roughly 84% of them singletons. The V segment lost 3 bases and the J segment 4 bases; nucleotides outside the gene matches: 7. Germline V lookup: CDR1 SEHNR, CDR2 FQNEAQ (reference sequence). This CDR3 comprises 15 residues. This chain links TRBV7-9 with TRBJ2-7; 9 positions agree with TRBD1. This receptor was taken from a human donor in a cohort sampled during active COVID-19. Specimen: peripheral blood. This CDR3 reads CASSLQGQGPYEQYF. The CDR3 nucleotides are TGTGCCAGCAGCTTGCAGGGACAGGGACCGTACGAGCAGTACTTC. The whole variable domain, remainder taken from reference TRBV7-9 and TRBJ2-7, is DTGVSQNPRHKITKRGQNVTFRCDPISEHNRLYWYRQTLGQGPEFLTYFQNEAQLEKSRLLSDRFSAERPKGSFSTLEIQRTEQGDSAMYLCASSLQGQGPYEQYFGPGTRLTVT.